A single sample is the source of the 16 T cell receptor beta chains below, sequenced in a study of cytomegalovirus exposure and HLA in healthy donors. Using immunoSEQ multiplex PCR, the repertoire was profiled, and TCRdb retains in-frame clones only, with some absent. The sample consists of 50,000 to 65,000 clones, 89% of them appearing once. Sequenced: PBMCs. The receptor source for this set is a young woman in good health and CMV-seropositive.

This chain links TRBV27 with TRBJ1-1, with a possible D match to TRBD1 (5 bases). Germline CDR1 reads MNHEY; CDR2 reads SMNVEV (reference sequence). The CDR3 consists of 16 residues. The V end lost 6 bases, the J end lost 8 bases, and 25 bases lay between the germline ends. The CDR3 nucleotides are TGTGCCAGCAGCCGGGGGTCCGGGCCCCACCTAACCGAAGCTTTCTTT. This encodes CASSRGSGPHLTEAFF.

The genes are TRBV19 and TRBJ2-5; TRBD1 matches 8 bases. Trimming cost V 4 bases and J 4 bases; bases outside gene matches: 5. The CDR3 loop spans 14 amino acids. The germline V gene has CDR1 LNHDA and CDR2 SQIVND (reference sequence). The CDR3: CASSTRTGRETQYF. CDR3 in DNA: TGTGCCAGTAGTACCCGGACAGGGAGAGAGACCCAGTACTTC.

V gene TRBV6-6 combines with J gene TRBJ1-1, with unresolved D. The CDR3 has 12 residues. V was clipped by 6 bases and J by 1 base, with 6 bases between them. CDR1 is MNHNY, CDR2 SVGAGI, per germline (reference sequence). The CDR3: CASSIQNTEAFF. The DNA of the CDR3 is TGTGCCAGCAGCATACAGAACACTGAAGCTTTCTTT.

The rearrangement joins TRBV7-3 to TRBJ1-1; D not resolved. The CDR3 sequence is 17 residues long. The V end lost 4 bases, the J end lost 4 bases, and 22 bases lay between the germline ends. The germline CDR1 and CDR2 sequences are SGHTA and FQGTGA. CDR3 coding DNA: TGTGCCAGCAGCTCCTCCGGGATCTCGTTAGGAGCCACTGAAGCTTTCTTT. Its translation: CASSSSGISLGATEAFF.

The rearrangement joins TRBV7-8 to TRBJ2-1, with D uncertain. CDR3 length: 16 residues. The V and J ends lost 8 bases and 6 bases respectively, with 23 bases between them. Germline-derived CDR1 and CDR2 are SGHVS and FQNEAQ. The CDR3 DNA reads as TGTGCCAGCGAAAGTCCGCGCTCGTTTAACGGCAATGAGCAGTTCTTC. Its translation: CASESPRSFNGNEQFF.

The J gene is TRBJ2-7, the V gene TRBV6-5; the match to TRBD2 covers 8 bases. The CDR3 covers 15 residues. Losses at the gene ends were 4 bases for V and 0 bases for J; bases not matched to a gene: 5. CDR1 is MNHEY and CDR2 is SVGAGI in the germline V gene. The CDR3 sequence: CASSSPRGGSYEQYF. The DNA for the CDR3 is TGTGCCAGCAGTTCCCCCCGGGGGGGCTCCTACGAGCAGTACTTC.

This chain uses TRBV7-2 with TRBJ2-2; weak D call: TRBD1 (6 bases). The CDR3 consists of 15 residues. CDR1 and CDR2 (germline): SGHTA, FQGNSA. V was shortened by 5 bases and J by 0 bases, with 10 bases between the two germline ends. The CDR3 here is CASSKGHTNTGELFF. The CDR3 DNA is TGTGCCAGCAGCAAGGGACATACGAACACCGGGGAGCTGTTTTTT.

The genes are TRBV28 and TRBJ1-2; 9 bases map to TRBD1. The J segment lost 1 base and the V segment lost 2 bases, leaving 2 bases of the junction unmatched. This CDR3 contains 15 residues. Germline V gene data show CDR1 as MDHEN and CDR2 as SYDVKM. Written as DNA, the CDR3 is TGTGCCAGCAGTTTAGGGACAGGGCATAACTATGGCTACACCTTC. Translated, it gives CASSLGTGHNYGYTF.

This clone appeared once. This sequence joins TRBV6-5 and TRBJ2-7, with D hard to call. Germline-derived CDR1 and CDR2 are MNHEY and SVGAGI. The CDR3 is made up of 16 amino acids. V was cut by 6 bases and J by 0 bases, with 18 bases left in between. As DNA, the CDR3 is TGTGCCAGCAGATACACCCCACGTGAGGCCTCCTACGAGCAGTACTTC. It is translated as CASRYTPREASYEQYF.

As DNA, the CDR3 is TGTGCCTGGAGTTCAGGGGGCTGGGGAAACACCATATATTTT. Translation gives CAWSSGGWGNTIYF. The V call is TRBV30, the J call TRBJ1-3, with 8 bases matching TRBD1. Losses at the gene ends were 2 bases for V and 4 bases for J; bases not matched to a gene: 4. Germline values: CDR1 GTSNPN, CDR2 SVGIG (reference sequence). This CDR3 spans 14 amino acids.

The CDR3 spells CASSTGTSNTGELFF. CDR3 in DNA: TGTGCCAGCAGCACCGGGACTTCGAACACCGGGGAGCTGTTTTTT. The chain couples TRBV27 to TRBJ2-2, with D perhaps matching TRBD2 (6 bases). The V end was cut by 6 bases, the J end by 0 bases, with 11 bases between. Germline CDR1 reads MNHEY; CDR2 reads SMNVEV (reference sequence). CDR3 size: 15 residues.

The chain combines TRBV7-3 with TRBJ2-3; D not resolved. The CDR3 contains 13 residues. V gave up 5 bases and J gave up 5 bases, with 11 bases separating them. Germline V gene sequence: CDR1 SGHTA, CDR2 FQGTGA. The CDR3 DNA sequence: TGTGCCAGCAGCCCCAACACGGGAGATACGCAGTATTTT. The encoded protein is CASSPNTGDTQYF.

The V call is TRBV30, the J call TRBJ2-1, with 9 bases matching TRBD2. The V gene end was trimmed by 8 bases and the J gene end by 4 bases; junction bases not matched to a gene: 15. The CDR3 is 16 amino acids. Germline lookup yields CDR1 GTSNPN and CDR2 SVGIG (reference sequence). The CDR3 DNA is TGTGCCAGTCGCCGAATTCTAGCGGGGCAATACAATGAGCAGTTCTTC. Its translation: CASRRILAGQYNEQFF.

The count of this clone is one. The chain recombines TRBV25-1 with TRBJ1-2; D remains unclear. Germline lookup yields CDR1 MGHDK and CDR2 SYGVNS. CDR3 length: 14 residues. Trimming took 0 bases from V and 2 from J, leaving 7 bases between them. The CDR3 protein is CASSEYLGNYGYTF. DNA of the CDR3: TGTGCCAGCAGTGAATACCTCGGGAACTATGGCTACACCTTC.

This rearrangement joins TRBV28 to TRBJ1-2; the D gene is possibly TRBD1 (5 bases). The V gene's germline CDR1 is MDHEN and CDR2 SYDVKM. V was cut by 5 bases and J by 4 bases, with 11 bases left in between. The length of the CDR3 is 13 residues. CDR3 protein: CASSPLRGYGYTF. CDR3 in DNA: TGTGCCAGCAGTCCGCTAAGGGGCTATGGCTACACCTTC.

The genes are TRBV18 and TRBJ1-1, with TRBD1 as a possible D gene (5 bases). The CDR3 has 17 amino acids. Germline assignment: CDR1 KGHSH and CDR2 LQKENI. Deletions cut 0 bases from V and 1 base from J, with 15 bases between. In DNA form, the CDR3 reads TGTGCCAGCTCACCACCCCAGGGAGGGGCCACGAACACTGAAGCTTTCTTT. Amino acids: CASSPPQGGATNTEAFF.